This TCR beta chain was recorded in a study of CD8+ T cells in alopecia areata. The authors extracted RNA and reverse transcribed it into cDNA as the sequencing template. Generated by immunoSEQ multiplex PCR, the TCRdb table keeps only in-frame clones and is missing some. This table holds approximately 200,000 clones, about three fifths found once. A word on this clone: Its specificity is not known.

Study-wide points: Persistence during tofacitinib was seen for many expanded lesional clones in scalp and blood.

Indicated treatment: oral pan-JAK inhibitor, 5-10 mg twice daily. Both CD4+ and CD8+ T cells were separated by sorting PBMCs. The CDR3 extends over 14 amino acids. The V end lost 7 bases, the J end lost 0 bases, and 9 bases lay between the germline ends. Germline CDR1 SNHLY, CDR2 FYNNEI. The gene calls are TRBV2 and TRBJ1-4; D is undetermined. This clonotype originated in a human donor with alopecia areata. The material sequenced was CD4+ T cells sorted from blood, taken at week 4, from a patient treated with tofacitinib. CDR3 DNA: TGTGCCAGCACGGCCGGTGCAACTAATGAAAAACTGTTTTTT. It specifies CASTAGATNEKLFF.